The 15 T cell receptor beta chains listed next were all sequenced from one sample in a study of PD-L1 blockade in urothelial cancer (dated by TCRdb to about 2017). Libraries were constructed by the immunoSEQ multiplex PCR assay. Drawn from immuneACCESS, this table holds only the in-frame rearrangements with V and J called that TCRdb kept. Clones are partly lost; checked studies trace under half to an unresolved V gene and leave the rest unexplained. The table for this sample lists about 43,000 clones; more than 70% of them were counted only once. Of the sample, 3.5% to 5% is held by the ten largest clones. Source: PBMCs, taken around atezolizumab (anti-PD-L1) treatment. These receptors were obtained from a man older than 75 with urothelial cancer.

The CDR3 nucleotides read TGCGCCAGCAGTGAATTTCGACAGAGGTTCTACAATGAGCAGTTCTTC. Translation gives CASSEFRQRFYNEQFF. The chain is built from TRBV10-1 and TRBJ2-1; tentatively, D is TRBD1 (5 bases). Trimming cost V 3 bases and J 3 bases, with 15 bases left between them. CDR1 WNHNN and CDR2 SYGVQD come from the germline V gene (reference sequence). This CDR3 is 16 amino acids long.

This chain links TRBV7-2 with TRBJ1-5, with D unresolved. The V and J ends lost 1 base and 3 bases respectively, with 4 bases between them. The CDR3 is 13 amino acids. The V gene's germline CDR1 is SGHTA and CDR2 FQGNSA. Here the CDR3 reads CASSLDLNQPQHF. The CDR3 nucleotides are TGTGCCAGCAGCTTAGATCTCAATCAGCCCCAGCATTTT.

The chain couples TRBV7-2 to TRBJ2-5, with D possibly TRBD1 on 5 matching bases. Germline CDR1 SGHTA, CDR2 FQGNSA. This CDR3 has 15 amino acids. V was cut by 0 bases and J by 4 bases, with 12 bases left in between. The CDR3 bases are TGTGCCAGCAGCTTAGCTGTCGGCAGGGTAGAGACCCAGTACTTC. Protein: CASSLAVGRVETQYF.

This clone was recorded only once. The rearrangement joins TRBV6-1 to TRBJ1-1; 9 bases agree with TRBD1. The V segment lost 6 bases and the J segment 11 bases; nucleotides outside the gene matches: 10. The germline V gene has CDR1 MNHNS and CDR2 SASEGT. The CDR3 has 13 residues. The DNA for the CDR3 is TGTGCCAGCAGGATCAATTCCGGGACAGGGGCTTTCTTT. Encoded protein: CASRINSGTGAFF.

This chain uses TRBV10-1 with TRBJ2-7, with 12 bases matching TRBD2. The CDR3 covers 15 residues. Germline V lookup: CDR1 WNHNN, CDR2 SYGVQD (reference sequence). The trim removed 3 bases at V and 2 bases at J, leaving 2 bases unmatched. CDR3 amino acids: CASSERLAGAYEQYF. As DNA, the CDR3 is TGCGCCAGCAGTGAAAGACTAGCGGGAGCCTACGAGCAGTACTTC.

The CDR3 DNA is TGTGCCAGTAGAGGGGGACAGGGGGCTTACAATGAGCAGTTCTTC. Its translation: CASRGGQGAYNEQFF. The genes are TRBV19 and TRBJ2-1, with 12 bases matching TRBD1. This CDR3 is built from 15 residues. Germline lookup yields CDR1 LNHDA and CDR2 SQIVND (reference sequence). V gave up 6 bases and J gave up 4 bases; unmatched junction bases: 4.

The chain links TRBV18 to TRBJ1-1, with D possibly TRBD1 on 5 matching bases. CDR1 KGHSH and CDR2 LQKENI come from the germline V gene. V was cut by 3 bases and J by 0 bases, with 8 bases left in between. This CDR3 is 14 amino acids long. The chain's CDR3 is CASSPGGMNTEAFF. CDR3 nucleotides: TGTGCCAGCTCACCCGGGGGGATGAACACTGAAGCTTTCTTT.

The chain has TRBV19 and TRBJ1-1, with 10 bases lining up with TRBD1. J lost 1 base, V lost 3 bases, and 8 bases had no gene match. In germline, CDR1 is LNHDA, CDR2 SQIVND (reference sequence). The CDR3 has 17 amino acids. CDR3 region: CASSIRTGDRGNTEAFF. In DNA, the CDR3 is TGTGCCAGTAGTATTCGTACGGGGGACAGGGGGAACACTGAAGCTTTCTTT.

This clone showed up just once. V and J are TRBV19 and TRBJ1-5; D is possibly TRBD1 (5 bases). The CDR3 sequence is 14 residues long. V was trimmed by 4 bases and J by 1 base, leaving 8 bases between them. The germline V gene has CDR1 LNHDA and CDR2 SQIVND (reference sequence). The CDR3 protein is CASSTGSSNQPQHF. The DNA for the CDR3 is TGTGCCAGTAGTACAGGGTCAAGCAATCAGCCCCAGCATTTT.

The rearrangement uses TRBV5-1 and TRBJ2-3; tentatively, D is TRBD2 (5 bases). The CDR3 has 16 amino acids. Germline CDR1 and CDR2: SGHRS and YFSETQ. Trimming took 0 bases from V and 1 from J, leaving 12 bases between them. CDR3 nucleotide sequence: TGCGCCAGCAGCTTGGGACTATCTCTGGGCACAGATACGCAGTATTTT. It encodes CASSLGLSLGTDTQYF.

V and J are TRBV6-6 and TRBJ2-5, with D maybe TRBD1 (6 bases). V lost 6 bases and J lost 5, with 19 bases in between. This CDR3 spans 15 amino acids. The germline gives CDR1 MNHNY, CDR2 SVGAGI (reference sequence). The CDR3 nucleotides are TGTGCCAGCAGACTCGGGCGTACCCAGGGGGAGACCCAGTACTTC. It yields the protein CASRLGRTQGETQYF.

V is TRBV4-1 and J is TRBJ2-7; 11 bases are shared with TRBD2. The germline gives CDR1 MGHRA, CDR2 YSYEKL. The CDR3 covers 19 residues. V lost 5 bases, J lost 0 bases, and 15 bases stayed unmatched. CDR3 DNA sequence: TGCGCCAGCAGCTATATGCCGGGACTAGCGGATTCAAGCTCCTACGAGCAGTACTTC. This gives the protein CASSYMPGLADSSSYEQYF.

The gene calls are TRBV19 and TRBJ2-5, with D perhaps TRBD2 (6 bases). Germline V lookup: CDR1 LNHDA, CDR2 SQIVND (reference sequence). The CDR3 extends over 13 amino acids. V lost 8 bases, J lost 3 bases, and 13 bases lay in between. CDR3 sequence: CASSRDLEETQYF. CDR3 DNA sequence: TGTGCCAGTTCCCGGGACTTAGAAGAGACCCAGTACTTC.

The chain links TRBV5-1 to TRBJ2-1; no reliable D call. This CDR3 spans 12 amino acids. Deletions cut 0 bases from V and 6 bases from J, with 4 bases between. CDR1 SGHRS and CDR2 YFSETQ come from the germline V gene. The CDR3 reads CASSLVSNEQFF. In DNA form, the CDR3 reads TGCGCCAGCAGCTTGGTGAGCAATGAGCAGTTCTTC.

V gene TRBV5-6 combines with J gene TRBJ1-1, with 7 nucleotides matching TRBD1. Germline V gene sequence: CDR1 SGHDT, CDR2 YYEEEE. The CDR3 runs 16 residues. Unmatched junction bases numbered 7, after V lost 0 bases and J lost 2 bases. CDR3 amino acids: CASSLVTGVLNTEAFF. The CDR3 DNA is TGTGCCAGCAGCTTGGTTACAGGGGTCTTAAACACTGAAGCTTTCTTT.